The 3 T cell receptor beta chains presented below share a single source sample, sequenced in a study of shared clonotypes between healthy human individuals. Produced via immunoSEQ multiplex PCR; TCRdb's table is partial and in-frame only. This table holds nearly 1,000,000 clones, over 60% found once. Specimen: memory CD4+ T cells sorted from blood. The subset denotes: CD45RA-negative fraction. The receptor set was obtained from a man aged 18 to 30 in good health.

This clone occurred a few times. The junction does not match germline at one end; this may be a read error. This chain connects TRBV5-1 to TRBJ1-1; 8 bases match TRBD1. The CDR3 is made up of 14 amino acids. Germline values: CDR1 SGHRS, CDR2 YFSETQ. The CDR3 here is CASRFGTGNTEAFF. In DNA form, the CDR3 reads TGCGCCAGCCGCTTCGGGACAGGAAACACTGAAGCTTTCTTT.

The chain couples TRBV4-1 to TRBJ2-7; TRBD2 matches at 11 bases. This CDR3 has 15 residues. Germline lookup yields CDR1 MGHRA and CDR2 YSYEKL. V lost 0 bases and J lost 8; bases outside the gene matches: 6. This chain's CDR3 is CASSQEGLAGGKQYF. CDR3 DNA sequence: TGCGCCAGCAGCCAAGAAGGGCTAGCGGGAGGAAAGCAGTACTTC.

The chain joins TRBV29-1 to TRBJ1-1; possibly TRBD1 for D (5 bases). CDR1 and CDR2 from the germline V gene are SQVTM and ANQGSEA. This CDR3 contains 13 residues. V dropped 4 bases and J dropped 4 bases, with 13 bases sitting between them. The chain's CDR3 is CSVVGGLGTEAFF. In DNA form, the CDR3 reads TGCAGCGTTGTTGGGGGATTAGGCACTGAAGCTTTCTTT.